A selection of T cell receptor beta chains follows, all from one sample in a study of Ad26.COV2.S vaccination and SARS-CoV-2 variants. Only in-frame clones appear in the TCRdb table, and some are missing; sequencing was by immunoSEQ multiplex PCR. The table shows 350,000 to 500,000 clones, with roughly 88% occurring only once. The material sequenced was peripheral blood, taken in a trial of Ad26.COV2.S vaccine versus placebo. The receptors derive from a person aged 18-65 years who received the Ad26.COV2.S COVID-19 vaccine or a placebo. The CDR3 runs from the conserved cysteine through the conserved F or W. Rows give clone size only sometimes, using once, few, many, or a class for an expanded clone.

TRBV15,once,TRBJ2-7,CATSRGGVSGIYEQYF
TRBV23-1,NA,TRBJ2-7,CASSPPGQTQVGQYF
TRBV7-9,NA,TRBJ1-5,CASSLARLGESNQPQHF
TRBV20-1,NA,TRBJ2-7,CSASFSGMNEQYF
TRBV9,NA,TRBJ2-3,CASSVSGSTDTQYF
TRBV27,NA,TRBJ2-5,CASSLRPGREWETQYF
TRBV30,NA,TRBJ2-3,CAWSGLGTSGRAGEDTQYF
TRBV6-2/TRBV6-3,NA,TRBJ2-7,CASSWDVNPYEQYF
TRBV6-5,NA,TRBJ2-7,CASWDGSYEQYF
TRBV30,NA,TRBJ2-1,CAWSESENEQFF
TRBV5-4,once,TRBJ2-2,CASSLRTGGVTGELFF
TRBV7-6,NA,TRBJ2-3,CASSLRPRDRASTDTQYF
TRBV24-1,NA,TRBJ2-3,CATSDRNSDSTDTQYF
TRBV29-1,NA,TRBJ2-1,CSVSGTQAQFF
TRBV28,NA,TRBJ2-1,CASSLGTSGRNEQFF
TRBV18,NA,TRBJ2-1,CASSPDLLSGPFGGEQFF
TRBV28,NA,TRBJ1-3,CASSLASRIRTLSGNTIYF
TRBV9,NA,TRBJ2-2,CASSVDIPGLSYTGELFF
TRBV15,NA,TRBJ2-7,CATSRDPRVTSYEQYF
TRBV6-5,NA,TRBJ1-2,CASSIRGLGDYGYTF
TRBV28,NA,TRBJ2-7,CASRPSPLSYEQYF
TRBV6-5,NA,TRBJ2-7,CASSKDSPYEQYF
TRBV18,NA,TRBJ2-1,CASSRTSGSNDEQFF
TRBV5-4,once,TRBJ2-7,CASSLGVAGDIYEQYF
TRBV6-5,NA,TRBJ2-7,CASSYLAGVSYEQYF
TRBV28,NA,TRBJ1-1,CASSLPRNTEAFF
TRBV27,NA,TRBJ2-1,CASSLGIGRNLYNEQFF
TRBV2,NA,TRBJ2-2,CASRDRAAGELFF
TRBV27,NA,TRBJ2-6,CASRKGAAGANVLTF
TRBV11-2,NA,TRBJ2-3,CASSLDGGTDTQYF
TRBV21-1,NA,TRBJ2-3,CASSMRTGASTDTQYF
TRBV27,few,TRBJ2-7,CASSKTSGTYEQYF
TRBV6-5,NA,TRBJ2-5,CASGLTGTTQETQYF
TRBV15,NA,TRBJ2-1,CATSSRLAGHNEQFF
TRBV7-2,NA,TRBJ2-5,CASSTQGHQETQYF
TRBV30,NA,TRBJ2-5,CAWRFPGGETQYF
TRBV7-2,once,TRBJ2-1,CASSFGGRALNEQFF
TRBV10-3,once,TRBJ2-7,CATLAGEQDEQYF
TRBV5-4,NA,TRBJ1-4,CASSLGPITNEKLFF
TRBV3-1/TRBV3-2,NA,TRBJ2-5,CASSQGRRAYETQYF
TRBV28,NA,TRBJ2-7,CASSLPSLDSYEQYF
TRBV7-8,NA,TRBJ2-7,CASSLALLASYEQYF
TRBV9,once,TRBJ2-7,CASSVAWDSVYEQYF
TRBV19,NA,TRBJ1-4,CASRQIATNEKLFF
TRBV7-2,NA,TRBJ2-7,CASSLAGRSYEQYF
TRBV7-2,NA,TRBJ2-2,CASSLDGGMDTGELFF
TRBV19,once,TRBJ2-1,CASARDSRLAYNEQFF
TRBV3-1/TRBV3-2,once,TRBJ2-6,CASSQVSPSGANVLTF
TRBV7-9,NA,TRBJ1-1,CASSLDDRGHDTEAFF
TRBV5-1,NA,TRBJ2-3,CASSLGASGSSSTDTQYF
TRBV12-5,NA,TRBJ2-2,CASGLPRGTSGLRNTGELFF